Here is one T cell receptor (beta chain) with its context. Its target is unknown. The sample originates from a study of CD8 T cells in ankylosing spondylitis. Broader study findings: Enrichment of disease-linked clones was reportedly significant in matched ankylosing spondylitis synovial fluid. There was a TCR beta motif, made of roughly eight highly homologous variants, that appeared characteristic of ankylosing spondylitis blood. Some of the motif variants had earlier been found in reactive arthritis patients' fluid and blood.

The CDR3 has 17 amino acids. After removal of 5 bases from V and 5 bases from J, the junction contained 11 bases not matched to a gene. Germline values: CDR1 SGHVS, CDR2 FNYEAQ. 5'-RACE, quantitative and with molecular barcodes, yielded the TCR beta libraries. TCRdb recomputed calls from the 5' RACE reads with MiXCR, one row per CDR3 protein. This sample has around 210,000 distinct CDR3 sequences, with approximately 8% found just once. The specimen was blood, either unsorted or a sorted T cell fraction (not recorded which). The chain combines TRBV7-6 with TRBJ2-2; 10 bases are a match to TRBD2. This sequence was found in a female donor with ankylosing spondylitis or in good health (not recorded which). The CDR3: CASSPYSGRKETGELFF. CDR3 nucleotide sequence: TGTGCCAGCAGCCCCTATAGCGGGAGGAAAGAGACCGGGGAGCTGTTTTTT.